In this sample, the clone carrying this T cell receptor beta chain turned up once. A much larger clone differs from this one at a single base, so this may be a read error. This entry belongs to a study of molecular identifiers for immune sequencing clone quantification. Study overall: Split five ways in replicates, RNA from approximately 20,000 or 98,000 naive CD8 cells had four portions sequenced.

CDR1 is LGHNA and CDR2 is YNFKEQ in the germline V gene. The CDR3 has 14 residues. The use of previously described methods and listed TCR primers produced the bulk TCR libraries. Each CDR3 protein is one row after TCRdb ran MiXCR on the PCR reads. The sample includes about 500,000 distinct CDR3 sequences, about 21% seen only once; the top ten take under 0.85%. The chain employs TRBV4-2 and TRBJ2-7; no firm D call. This TCR came from a human donor in good health. Some libraries in this study had Jurkat cell RNA spiked in. The sequencing input was naive CD8+ T cells from blood, with Jurkat cell RNA spiked in. As to subset: FACS-sorted CD8+CD4-CCR7+CD45RA+ naive T cells. The CDR3 sequence: CASGQTWTGYEQYF. Written as DNA, the CDR3 is TGTGCCAGCGGCCAAACCTGGACCGGCTACGAGCAGTACTTC.